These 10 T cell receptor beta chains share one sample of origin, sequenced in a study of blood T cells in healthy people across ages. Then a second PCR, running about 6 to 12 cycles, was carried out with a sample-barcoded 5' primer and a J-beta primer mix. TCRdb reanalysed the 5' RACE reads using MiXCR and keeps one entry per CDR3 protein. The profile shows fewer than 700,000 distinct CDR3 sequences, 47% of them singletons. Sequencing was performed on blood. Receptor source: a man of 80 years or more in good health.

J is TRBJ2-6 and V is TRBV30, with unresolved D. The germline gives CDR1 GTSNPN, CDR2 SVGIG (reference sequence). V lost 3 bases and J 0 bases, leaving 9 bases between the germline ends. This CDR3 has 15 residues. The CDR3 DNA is TGTGCCTGGAGCCCGCCTAGCTCTGGGGCCAACGTCCTGACTTTC. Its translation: CAWSPPSSGANVLTF. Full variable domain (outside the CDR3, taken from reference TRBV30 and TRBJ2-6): SQTIHQWPATLVQPVGSPLSLECTVEGTSNPNLYWYRQAAGRGLQLLFYSVGIGQISSEVPQNLSASRPQDRQFILSSKKLLLSDSGFYLCAWSPPSSGANVLTFGAGSRLTVL.

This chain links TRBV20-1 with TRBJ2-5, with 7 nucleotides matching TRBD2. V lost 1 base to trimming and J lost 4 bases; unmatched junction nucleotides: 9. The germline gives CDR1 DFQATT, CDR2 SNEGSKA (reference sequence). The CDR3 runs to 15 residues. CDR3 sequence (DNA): TGCAGTGCTAGAGGTCGGGGGGTTACTAGAGAGACCCAGTACTTC. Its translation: CSARGRGVTRETQYF.

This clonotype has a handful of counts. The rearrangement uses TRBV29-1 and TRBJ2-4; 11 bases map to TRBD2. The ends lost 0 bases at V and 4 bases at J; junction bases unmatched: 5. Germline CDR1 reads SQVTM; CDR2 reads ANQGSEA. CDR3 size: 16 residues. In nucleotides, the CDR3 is TGCAGCGTTGAAGATCTAGCGGGAGGACTTAAAAACATTCAGTACTTC. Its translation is CSVEDLAGGLKNIQYF.

This CDR3 reads CASSQDLNLLNTQYF. The CDR3 DNA reads as TGTGCCAGCAGCCAAGATCTTAATTTATTGAATACGCAGTATTTT. The V call is TRBV3-1, the J call TRBJ2-3; D ambiguous. Between the trimmed V and J ends, which lost 0 bases and 7 bases, there was a span of 14 bases. The CDR3 is made up of 15 amino acids. Germline CDR1 LGHDT, CDR2 YNNKEL (reference sequence).

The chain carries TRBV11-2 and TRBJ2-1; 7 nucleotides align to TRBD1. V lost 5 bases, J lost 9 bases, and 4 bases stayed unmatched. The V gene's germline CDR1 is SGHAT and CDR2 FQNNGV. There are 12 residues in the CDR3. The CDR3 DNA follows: TGTGCCAGCAGCAGCAACAGGGGTGAGCAGTTCTTC. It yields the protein CASSSNRGEQFF.

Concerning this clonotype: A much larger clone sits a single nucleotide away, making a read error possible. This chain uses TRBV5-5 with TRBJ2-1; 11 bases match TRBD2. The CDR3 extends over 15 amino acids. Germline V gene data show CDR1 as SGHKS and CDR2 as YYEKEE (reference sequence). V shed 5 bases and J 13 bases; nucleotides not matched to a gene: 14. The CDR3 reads CASRGNSGGEETQFF. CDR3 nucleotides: TGTGCCAGCAGGGGTAATAGCGGGGGGGAAGAGACCCAGTTCTTC.

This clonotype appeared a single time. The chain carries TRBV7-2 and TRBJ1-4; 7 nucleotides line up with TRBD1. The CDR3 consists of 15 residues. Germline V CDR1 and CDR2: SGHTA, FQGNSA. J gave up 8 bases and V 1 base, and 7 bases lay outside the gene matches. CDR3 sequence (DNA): TGTGCCAGCAGCTTAGGTCGGGACAGCCTAGAAAAACTGTTTTTT. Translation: CASSLGRDSLEKLFF. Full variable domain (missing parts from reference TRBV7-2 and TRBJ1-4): GAGVSQSPSNKVTEKGKDVELRCDPISGHTALYWYRQSLGQGLEFLIYFQGNSAPDKSGLPSDRFSAERTGGSVSTLTIQRTQQEDSAVYLCASSLGRDSLEKLFFGSGTQLSVL.

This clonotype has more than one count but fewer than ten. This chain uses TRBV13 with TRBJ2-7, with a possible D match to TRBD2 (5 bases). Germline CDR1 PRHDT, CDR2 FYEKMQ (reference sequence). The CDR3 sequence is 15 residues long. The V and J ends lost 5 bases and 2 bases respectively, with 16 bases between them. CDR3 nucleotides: TGTGCCAGCAGCCGTGGTGAGGGTAGGACCTACGAGCAGTACTTC. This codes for CASSRGEGRTYEQYF.

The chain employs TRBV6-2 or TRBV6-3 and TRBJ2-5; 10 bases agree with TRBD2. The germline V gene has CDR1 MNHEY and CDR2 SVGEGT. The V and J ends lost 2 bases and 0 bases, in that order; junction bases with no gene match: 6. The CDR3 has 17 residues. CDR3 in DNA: TGTGCCAGCAGTTACGGACTAGCGGATGTGTACCAAGAGACCCAGTACTTC. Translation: CASSYGLADVYQETQYF.

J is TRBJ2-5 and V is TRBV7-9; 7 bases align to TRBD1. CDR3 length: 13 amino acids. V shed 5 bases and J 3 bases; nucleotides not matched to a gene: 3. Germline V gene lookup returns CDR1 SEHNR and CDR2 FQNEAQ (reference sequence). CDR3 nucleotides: TGTGCCAGCAGCAAGGGACAGAAAGAGACCCAGTACTTC. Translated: CASSKGQKETQYF.